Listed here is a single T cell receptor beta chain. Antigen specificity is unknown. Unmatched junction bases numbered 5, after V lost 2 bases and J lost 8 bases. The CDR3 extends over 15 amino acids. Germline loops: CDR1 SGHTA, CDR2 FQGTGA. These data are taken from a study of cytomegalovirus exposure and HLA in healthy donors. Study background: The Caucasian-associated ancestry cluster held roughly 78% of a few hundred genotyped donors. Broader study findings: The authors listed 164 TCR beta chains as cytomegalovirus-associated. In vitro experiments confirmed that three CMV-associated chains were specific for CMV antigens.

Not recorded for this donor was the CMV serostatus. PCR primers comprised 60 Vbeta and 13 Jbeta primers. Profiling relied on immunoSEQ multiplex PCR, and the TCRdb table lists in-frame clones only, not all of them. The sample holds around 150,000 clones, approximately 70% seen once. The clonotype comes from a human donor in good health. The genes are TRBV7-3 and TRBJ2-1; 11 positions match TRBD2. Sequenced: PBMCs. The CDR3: CASSLDSGRVDEQFF. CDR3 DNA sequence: TGTGCCAGCAGCTTAGATAGCGGGAGGGTCGATGAGCAGTTCTTC.